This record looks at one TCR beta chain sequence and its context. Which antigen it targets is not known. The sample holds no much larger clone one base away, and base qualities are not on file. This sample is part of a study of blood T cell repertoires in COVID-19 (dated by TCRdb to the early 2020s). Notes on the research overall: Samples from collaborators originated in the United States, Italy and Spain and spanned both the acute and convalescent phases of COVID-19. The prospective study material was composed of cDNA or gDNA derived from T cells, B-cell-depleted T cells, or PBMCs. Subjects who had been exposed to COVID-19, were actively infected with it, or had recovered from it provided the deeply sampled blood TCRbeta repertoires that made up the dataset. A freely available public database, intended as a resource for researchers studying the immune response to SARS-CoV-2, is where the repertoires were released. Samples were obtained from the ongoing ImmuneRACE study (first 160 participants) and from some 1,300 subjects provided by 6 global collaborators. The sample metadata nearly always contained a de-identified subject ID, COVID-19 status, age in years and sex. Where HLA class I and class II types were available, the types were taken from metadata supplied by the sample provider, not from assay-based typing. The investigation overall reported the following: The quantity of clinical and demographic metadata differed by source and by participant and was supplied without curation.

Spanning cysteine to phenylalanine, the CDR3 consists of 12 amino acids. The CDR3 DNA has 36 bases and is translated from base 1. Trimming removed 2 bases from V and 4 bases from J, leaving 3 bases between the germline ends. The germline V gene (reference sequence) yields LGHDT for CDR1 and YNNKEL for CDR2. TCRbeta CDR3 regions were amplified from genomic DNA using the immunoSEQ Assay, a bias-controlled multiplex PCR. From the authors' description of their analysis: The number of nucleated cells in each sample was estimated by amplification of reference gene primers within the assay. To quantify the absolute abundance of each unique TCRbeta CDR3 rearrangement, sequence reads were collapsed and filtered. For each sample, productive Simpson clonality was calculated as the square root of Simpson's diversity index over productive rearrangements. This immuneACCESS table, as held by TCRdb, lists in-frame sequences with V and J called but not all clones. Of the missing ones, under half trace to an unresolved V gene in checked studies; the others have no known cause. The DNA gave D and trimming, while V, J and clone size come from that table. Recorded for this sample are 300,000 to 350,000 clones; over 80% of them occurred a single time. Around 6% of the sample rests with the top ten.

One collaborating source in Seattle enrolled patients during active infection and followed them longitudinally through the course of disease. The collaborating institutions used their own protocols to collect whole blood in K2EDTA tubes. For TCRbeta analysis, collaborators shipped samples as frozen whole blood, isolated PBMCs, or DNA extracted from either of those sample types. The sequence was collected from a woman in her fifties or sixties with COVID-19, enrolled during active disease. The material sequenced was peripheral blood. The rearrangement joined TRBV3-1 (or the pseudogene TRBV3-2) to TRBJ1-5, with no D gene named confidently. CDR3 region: CASSQYNQPQHF. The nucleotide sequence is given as TGTGCCAGCAGCCAATATAATCAGCCCCAGCATTTT.